The clone carrying this TCR beta chain appeared many times. Its matching antigen is unknown. Original processing methods: ImmunoSEQ yielded junction-only sequences lacking quality scores, so filtering differed. Using immunoSEQ multiplex PCR, the repertoire was profiled, and TCRdb retains in-frame clones only, with some absent. The DNA was the basis for D and trimming; V, J and clone size are from that table. The sample records under 1 million clones, 80% to 95% being singletons. This sample was included in a study of shared clonotypes between healthy human individuals. Study-level background: Per-donor plates numbered three CD4 naive, three CD4 memory, two CD8 naive and one CD8 memory. General study points: Limited genetic and exposure-history diversity came from having few donors. In contrast to clonotypes shared by all four donors, non-shared clonotypes had lower generation probabilities.

Germline loops: CDR1 MGHDK, CDR2 SYGVNS. The CDR3 length is 12 residues. Trimming removed 6 bases from V and 7 bases from J, with 12 bases in between. Terminally differentiated effector memory CD45RA+ cells were excluded by CCR7 positive selection of CD45RO-negative cells. The TCR sequence derives from a man aged 25 to 40 in good health. Sequenced: naive CD8+ T cells sorted from blood. The chain is built from TRBV25-1 and TRBJ1-1, with D perhaps TRBD1 (5 bases). CDR3 sequence (DNA): TGTGCCAGCAGGGCCACGGGGGTTGAAGCTTTCTTT. This encodes CASRATGVEAFF. Combining the CDR3 with reference TRBV25-1 and TRBJ1-1 gives the whole variable domain EADIYQTPRYLVIGTGKKITLECSQTMGHDKMYWYQQDPGMELHLIHYSYGVNSTEKGDLSSESTVSRIRTEHFPLTLESARPSHTSQYLCASRATGVEAFFGQGTRLTVV.